The clone carrying this T cell receptor beta chain appeared many times. The antigen remains unidentified. This entry belongs to a study of T cells in Graves' hyperthyroidism and ophthalmopathy. The V gene's germline CDR1 is SGHRS and CDR2 YFSETQ. The CDR3 runs to 15 residues. After removal of 1 base from V and 8 bases from J, the junction contained 8 bases not matched to a gene. Study findings and constraints: Progression to ophthalmopathy was predicted a median of roughly 6.6 months early. Blood also showed most of the thyroid clonotypes that were expanded above 0.001. Through a model of 13 V-J features, ophthalmopathy was separated from stable hyperthyroidism.

Amplified TCR beta CDR3 regions derived from RNA transcripts. First-round RT-PCR targeting the TCR CDR3 was performed with the HTBI primer set. Each CDR3 protein gets one entry after TCRdb re-called the multiplex PCR reads with MiXCR. The sample includes 660,000 or so distinct CDR3 sequences, over 40% of them seen just once. This TCR was sampled from an adult man with Graves' disease, either hyperthyroidism or ophthalmopathy (not recorded which). The sample was peripheral blood or thyroid tissue (not recorded which). The chain joins TRBV5-1 to TRBJ1-4, with 7 bases fitting TRBD1. The CDR3 spells CASSLTPTGTEKLFF. CDR3 DNA sequence: TGCGCCAGCAGCTTGACACCGACAGGGACGGAAAAACTGTTTTTT.